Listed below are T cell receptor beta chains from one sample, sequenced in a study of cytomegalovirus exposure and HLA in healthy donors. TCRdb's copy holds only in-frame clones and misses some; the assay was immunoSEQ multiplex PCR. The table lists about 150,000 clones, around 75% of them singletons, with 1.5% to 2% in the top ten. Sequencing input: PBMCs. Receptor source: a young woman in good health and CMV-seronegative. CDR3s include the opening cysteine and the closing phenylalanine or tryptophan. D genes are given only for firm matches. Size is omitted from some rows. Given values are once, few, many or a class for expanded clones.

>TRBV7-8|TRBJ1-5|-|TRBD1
TGTGCCAGCAGCGCCAAGGGGGGACAGGGAAACAATCAGCCCCAGCATTTT
CASSAKGGQGNNQPQHF
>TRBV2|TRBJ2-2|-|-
TGTGCCAGCAGTGTTCCCCCCGAGGCGAACACCGGGGAGCTGTTTTTT
CASSVPPEANTGELFF
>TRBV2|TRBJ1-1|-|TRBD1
TGTGCCAGCAAGGACAGGGGTGAGGGAATGAACACTGAAGCTTTCTTT
CASKDRGEGMNTEAFF
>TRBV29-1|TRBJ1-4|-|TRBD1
TGCAGCGTTTGGACAGGGGGGGGAGATGAAAAACTGTTTTTT
CSVWTGGGDEKLFF
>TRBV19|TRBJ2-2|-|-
TGTGCCAGTAGTCCCACGGGGACCGGGGAGCTGTTTTTT
CASSPTGTGELFF
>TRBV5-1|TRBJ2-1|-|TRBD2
TGCGCCAGCAGCTTGCGCGGGAGCGACAATGAGCAGTTCTTC
CASSLRGSDNEQFF
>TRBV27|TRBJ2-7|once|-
TGTGCCAGCAGTCCCCACGCGGGACGCGAGCAGTACTTC
CASSPHAGREQYF
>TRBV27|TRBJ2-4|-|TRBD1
TGTGCCAGCAGTCCCGACAGGGTAGCCAAAAACATTCAGTACTTC
CASSPDRVAKNIQYF
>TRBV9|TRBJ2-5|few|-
TGTGCCAGCAGCGTAGGGGACACCCAAGAGACCCAGTACTTC
CASSVGDTQETQYF
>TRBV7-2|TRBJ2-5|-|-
TGTGCCAGCAGCTTTGCGCAGGGTGAGACCCAGTACTTC
CASSFAQGETQYF
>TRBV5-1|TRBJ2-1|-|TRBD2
TGCGCCAGCAGCCCCCGGGGGGGCGTAGCCGGGACTAGAGGATACAATGAGCAGTTCTTC
CASSPRGGVAGTRGYNEQFF
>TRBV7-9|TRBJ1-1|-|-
TGTGCCAGCAGCTTACGTACTCCCATGGGGCCCGGAGGGACCACTGAAGCTTTCTTT
CASSLRTPMGPGGTTEAFF
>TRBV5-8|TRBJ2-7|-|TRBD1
TGTGCCAGCAGTTCCGACAGGGAGTTATTCTACGAGCAGTACTTC
CASSSDRELFYEQYF
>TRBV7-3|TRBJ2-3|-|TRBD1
TGTGCCAGCAGCCTTACAGGGGTTCGCACAGATACGCAGTATTTT
CASSLTGVRTDTQYF
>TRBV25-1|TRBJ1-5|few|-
TGTGCCAGCAGTGAATCAGGTCAGCCCCAGCATTTT
CASSESGQPQHF
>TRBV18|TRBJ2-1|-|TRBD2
TGTGCCAGCTCGCCTAGCGGGAGGGTGGATAATGAGCAGTTCTTC
CASSPSGRVDNEQFF
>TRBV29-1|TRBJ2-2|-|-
TGCAGCGTTGCTGGGGAGTGGATCGGGGAGCTGTTTTTT
CSVAGEWIGELFF
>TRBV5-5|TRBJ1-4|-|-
TGTGCCAGCAATCAGGGGATCGGTCCTAATGAAAAACTGTTTTTT
CASNQGIGPNEKLFF
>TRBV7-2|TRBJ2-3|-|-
TGTGCCAGCAGCCTCCGGGCAGGGGGGTCAGTAGATACGCAGTATTTT
CASSLRAGGSVDTQYF
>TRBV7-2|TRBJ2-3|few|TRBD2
TGTGCCAGCAGCCAGGTGGCGGGAGGGGGAGATACGCAGTATTTT
CASSQVAGGGDTQYF
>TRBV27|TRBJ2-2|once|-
TGTGCCAGCAGTTTATCGAGAGCCGGGGAGCTGTTTTTT
CASSLSRAGELFF
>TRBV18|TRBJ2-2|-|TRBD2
TGTGCCAGCTCACCAAGGTATAGCGGGAGTTTTGCCACCGGGGAGCTGTTTTTT
CASSPRYSGSFATGELFF
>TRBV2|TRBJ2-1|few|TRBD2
TGTGCCAGCAGTGATGCTAGCGGGGGGAGGAATGAGCAGTTCTTC
CASSDASGGRNEQFF
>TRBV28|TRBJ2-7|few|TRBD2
TGTGCCAGCAGTCTAGGGAGGGGCTCCTACGAGCAGTACTTC
CASSLGRGSYEQYF
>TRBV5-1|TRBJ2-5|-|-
TGCGCCAGCAGCTTGTTTCCCGGTAAAGAGACCCAGTACTTC
CASSLFPGKETQYF
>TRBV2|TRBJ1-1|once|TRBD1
TGTGCCAGCAGTCCGGGACAGGGGGTAAGGGCTTTCTTT
CASSPGQGVRAFF
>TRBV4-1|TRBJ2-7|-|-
TGCGCCAGCAGCCAAGCCCACGGGGTAGCCAACGAGCAGTACTTC
CASSQAHGVANEQYF
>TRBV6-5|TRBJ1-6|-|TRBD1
TGTGCCAGCAGTCCTTGGACAGGAGATTCACCCCTCCACTTT
CASSPWTGDSPLHF
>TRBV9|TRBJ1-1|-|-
TGTGCCAGCAGCGTAGACGGGATGAACACTGAAGCTTTCTTT
CASSVDGMNTEAFF
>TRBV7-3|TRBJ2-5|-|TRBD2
TGTGCCAGCAGCCTAGGGACTAGCGGGGTCAGGGGAGAGACCCAGTACTTC
CASSLGTSGVRGETQYF
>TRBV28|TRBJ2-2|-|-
TGTGCCAGCAGTTTAGCCGGACAGCAAAACACCGGGGAGCTGTTTTTT
CASSLAGQQNTGELFF
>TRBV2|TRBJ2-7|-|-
TGTGCCAGCAGTGGTGGGGGCAGGTGGGCCTACGAGCAGTACTTC
CASSGGGRWAYEQYF
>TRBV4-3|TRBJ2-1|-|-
TGCGCCAGCAGCCAACGGTTGGGAGCAACTCCGTCCTACAATGAGCAGTTCTTC
CASSQRLGATPSYNEQFF